This TCR beta chain was documented in a study of cytomegalovirus exposure and HLA in healthy donors. Findings and caveats of the study: An ancestry cluster, one associated with Asian ancestry, reportedly showed fewer N-insertions than the approximately 670-donor mean in a later analysis.

Turning to this clone: No antigen is known for it.

Germline CDR1 MNHEY, CDR2 SVGAGI. This CDR3 spans 12 amino acids. Trimming took 7 bases from V and 5 from J, leaving 11 bases between them. PCR employed 60 Vbeta and 13 Jbeta primers. The protocol was immunoSEQ multiplex PCR, while the TCRdb copy is restricted to in-frame clones and leaves out a portion. The table includes about 140,000 clones, 75% detected once. The sample consisted of PBMCs. This receptor was identified in a middle-aged man in good health and CMV-seronegative. The chain uses TRBV6-5 and TRBJ1-1; the D gene is possibly TRBD1 (6 bases). Here the CDR3 DNA reads TGTGCCAGCACCGACAGGTCGACTGAAGCTTTCTTT. Amino acid sequence: CASTDRSTEAFF.